These 15 T cell receptor beta chains were all obtained from the same sample, sequenced in a study of blood T cells in healthy people across ages. Combining a sample-barcoded 5' primer with a J-beta primer mix, a second PCR ran for roughly 7 to 12 cycles. TCRdb reprocessed the 5' RACE reads via MiXCR and lists one record per CDR3 protein. The repertoire includes 750,000 to 950,000 distinct CDR3 sequences, 25% to 35% of them detected once, and roughly a tenth sits in the top ten. The sample also formed part of further work on T cells of mothers and their children.

The sample comprised blood. Every receptor here comes from a woman aged 35 to 49 in good health.

The chain links TRBV9 to TRBJ2-3, with TRBD2 matching 11 bases. The V gene end was trimmed by 4 bases and the J gene end by 0 bases; junction bases not matched to a gene: 10. CDR3 size: 18 residues. Looked up from germline, CDR1 is SGDLS and CDR2 is YYNGEE. CDR3 nucleotide sequence: TGTGCCAGCAGCAAAGGGACTAGCGGACGAACTAGCACAGATACGCAGTATTTT. This translates into CASSKGTSGRTSTDTQYF. Filled out from reference TRBV9 and TRBJ2-3, the complete variable domain reads DSGVTQTPKHLITATGQRVTLRCSPRSGDLSVYWYQQSLDQGLQFLIQYYNGEERAKGNILERFSAQQFPDLHSELNLSSLELGDSALYFCASSKGTSGRTSTDTQYFGPGTRLTVL.

The rearrangement uses TRBV6-2 or TRBV6-3 and TRBJ1-2; 8 nucleotides agree with TRBD1. CDR1 and CDR2 (germline): MNHEY, SVGEGT. The CDR3 consists of 15 residues. V lost 5 bases and J lost 8; bases outside the gene matches: 13. CDR3 residues: CASSLPGQAIEGYTF. The DNA of the CDR3 is TGTGCCAGCAGTCTCCCGGGACAGGCCATCGAGGGCTACACCTTC.

On this clonotype: The CDR3 carries no conserved terminal phenylalanine or tryptophan, so it likely arises from a read error. The V gene is TRBV5-1, the J gene TRBJ2-1; the match to TRBD2 covers 12 bases. CDR3 length: 17 amino acids. From germline, CDR1 is SGHRS and CDR2 YFSETQ. V lost 6 bases to trimming and J lost 0 bases; unmatched junction nucleotides: 7. The CDR3 protein is CASKTSGGLSSYNEQFL. The CDR3 region has the DNA TGCGCCAGCAAGACTAGCGGGGGCCTGAGCTCCTACAATGAGCAGTTCTTA.

This clonotype was seen ten or more times. The gene calls are TRBV5-1 and TRBJ1-1; tentatively, D is TRBD1 (6 bases). The CDR3 has 14 amino acids. Trimming took 0 bases from V and 5 from J, leaving 11 bases between them. Germline CDR1 SGHRS, CDR2 YFSETQ. The CDR3 protein is CASSLEGRGTEAFF. For the CDR3, the DNA is TGCGCCAGCAGCTTGGAGGGAAGGGGGACTGAAGCTTTCTTT.

This clonotype was seen at least ten times. The chain recombines TRBV6-6 with TRBJ2-5; no firm D call. CDR3 size: 14 residues. Germline assignment: CDR1 MNHNY and CDR2 SVGAGI (reference sequence). Trimming removed 2 bases from V and 2 bases from J, with 9 bases in between. The CDR3 loop is CASSYPELQETQYF. CDR3 DNA: TGTGCCAGCAGTTACCCCGAGTTACAAGAGACCCAGTACTTC.

The chain links TRBV5-1 to TRBJ1-1; D remains ambiguous. This CDR3 is 11 amino acids long. Germline values: CDR1 SGHRS, CDR2 YFSETQ. V was trimmed by 2 bases and J by 7 bases, leaving 6 bases between them. The CDR3, as DNA: TGCGCCAGCAGCTTAGAGGGTGAAGCTTTCTTT. Translating gives CASSLEGEAFF.

This clonotype was seen repeatedly, ten times or more. V usage is TRBV18 and J usage is TRBJ2-7; 7 bases align to TRBD1. The ends lost 6 bases at V and 5 bases at J; junction bases unmatched: 7. This CDR3 has 13 residues. Germline V gene sequence: CDR1 KGHSH, CDR2 LQKENI. Here the CDR3 reads CASSPRGTHEQYF. The CDR3 DNA reads as TGTGCCAGCTCCCCCAGGGGGACCCACGAGCAGTACTTC.

This clonotype was seen a handful of times. This chain uses TRBV6-5 with TRBJ2-3, with 7 bases matching TRBD2. Trimming took 1 base from V and 1 from J; bases not matched to a gene: 5. The CDR3 has 16 amino acids. Germline-derived CDR1 and CDR2 are MNHEY and SVGAGI. CDR3 DNA sequence: TGTGCCAGCAGTTACTGGGGGGGGGTTCGCACAGATACGCAGTATTTT. Its protein product is CASSYWGGVRTDTQYF.

Note on this clonotype: A much larger clone sits a single nucleotide away, making a read error possible. This rearrangement joins TRBV30 to TRBJ1-1; the D is unclear. The CDR3 contains 12 residues. CDR1 and CDR2 (germline): GTSNPN, SVGIG (reference sequence). The V and J ends lost 5 bases and 4 bases respectively, with 11 bases between them. The CDR3: CAWDPRSTEAFF. The CDR3 DNA follows: TGTGCCTGGGACCCCAGGTCCACTGAAGCTTTCTTT.

The chain employs TRBV20-1 and TRBJ2-6; possible D gene TRBD1, 6 bases. V lost 0 bases and J lost 0, with 12 bases in between. The CDR3 length is 17 residues. Germline assignment: CDR1 DFQATT and CDR2 SNEGSKA (reference sequence). CDR3 nucleotides: TGCAGTGCTAGAGATTCGGACAGTAGCTCTGGGGCCAACGTCCTGACTTTC. This translates into CSARDSDSSSGANVLTF.

As for this clonotype: This may arise from a read error, as a much more abundant clone is one base away. The gene calls are TRBV5-6 and TRBJ2-6; perhaps TRBD1 as D (5 bases). This CDR3 has 17 residues. The germline gives CDR1 SGHDT, CDR2 YYEEEE. The CDR3 coding sequence is TGTGCCAGCAGCTTGGCAAGGCAGGGCTCTGAGGCCAACGTCCTGACTTTC. Translation: CASSLARQGSEANVLTF.

This clonotype was picked up many times. The chain is built from TRBV7-6 and TRBJ2-1; 9 bases are a match to TRBD1. CDR1 and CDR2 from the germline V gene are SGHVS and FNYEAQ. V shed 5 bases and J 0 bases; nucleotides not matched to a gene: 5. The CDR3 is 16 amino acids. This CDR3 reads CASSATGGSSYNEQFF. The CDR3 region has the DNA TGTGCCAGCAGCGCAACAGGGGGCAGCTCCTACAATGAGCAGTTCTTC. The full variable domain, its missing parts supplied by reference TRBV7-6 and TRBJ2-1, is GAGVSQSPRYKVTKRGQDVALRCDPISGHVSLYWYRQALGQGPEFLTYFNYEAQQDKSGLPNDRFSAERPEGSISTLTIQRTEQRDSAMYRCASSATGGSSYNEQFFGPGTRLTVL.

J is TRBJ1-3 and V is TRBV7-2; no reliable D call. Trimming removed 5 bases at V and 4 bases at J, with 18 bases between. CDR3 length equals 16 residues. Germline values: CDR1 SGHTA, CDR2 FQGNSA. The CDR3 loop reads CASSRTLGAVGNTIYF. In DNA, the CDR3 is TGTGCCAGCAGCCGGACTCTGGGAGCTGTAGGAAACACCATATATTTT.

This clonotype was detected ten times or more. The chain uses TRBV6-6 and TRBJ2-1; D gene unclear. Deletions cut 6 bases from V and 12 bases from J, with 15 bases between. The CDR3 runs 12 residues. Germline CDR1 is MNHNY and CDR2 is SVGAGI (reference sequence). CDR3 region: CASSDSGWGQFF. CDR3 nucleotide sequence: TGTGCCAGCAGCGACTCAGGCTGGGGGCAGTTCTTC.

The chain has TRBV7-2 and TRBJ2-2, with D perhaps matching TRBD1 (6 bases). CDR3 length equals 17 residues. The germline V gene has CDR1 SGHTA and CDR2 FQGNSA. V was clipped by 1 base and J by 5 bases, with 17 bases between them. DNA for the CDR3: TGTGCCAGCAGCTTAGTAGCCTCGTGGGGGCCGACCGGGGAGCTGTTTTTT. It translates to CASSLVASWGPTGELFF.